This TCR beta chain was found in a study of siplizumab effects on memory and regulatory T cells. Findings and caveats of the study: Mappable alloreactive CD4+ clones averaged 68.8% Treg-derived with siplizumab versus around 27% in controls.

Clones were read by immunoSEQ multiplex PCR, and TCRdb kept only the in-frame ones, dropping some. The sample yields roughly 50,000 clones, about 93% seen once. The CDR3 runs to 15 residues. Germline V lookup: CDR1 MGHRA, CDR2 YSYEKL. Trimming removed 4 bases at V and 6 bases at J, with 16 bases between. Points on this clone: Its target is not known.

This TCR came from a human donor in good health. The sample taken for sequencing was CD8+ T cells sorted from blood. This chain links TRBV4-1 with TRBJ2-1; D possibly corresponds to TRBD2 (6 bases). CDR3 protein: CASSPDYPPGNEQFF. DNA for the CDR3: TGCGCCAGCAGCCCGGACTACCCCCCGGGCAATGAGCAGTTCTTC.